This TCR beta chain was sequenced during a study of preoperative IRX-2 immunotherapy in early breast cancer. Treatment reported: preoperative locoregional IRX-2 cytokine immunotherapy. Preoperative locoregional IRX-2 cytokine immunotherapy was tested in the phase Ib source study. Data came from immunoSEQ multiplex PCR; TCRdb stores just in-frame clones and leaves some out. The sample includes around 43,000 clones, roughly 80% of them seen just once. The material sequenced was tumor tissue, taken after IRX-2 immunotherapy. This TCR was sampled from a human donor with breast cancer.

The CDR3 bases are TGTGCCAGCAGTTTTGGACTAGCGGGAGTAGCAGATACGCAGTATTTT. It specifies CASSFGLAGVADTQYF. J is TRBJ2-3 and V is TRBV9; 13 bases agree with TRBD2. The junction had 7 bases not matched to a gene; V was cut back by 5 bases and J by 4 bases. Germline assignment: CDR1 SGDLS and CDR2 YYNGEE. The CDR3 spans 16 residues.